In this sample, the clone carrying this TCR beta chain turned up a few times. The antigen is not known. Each patient was aged 18 to 65 and had newly diagnosed hyperthyroidism of under 2 months' duration. RNA transcripts served as the template for amplifying TCR beta CDR3 regions. A set of HTBI primers served as the primers for a first-round RT-PCR of the TCR CDR3. TCRdb re-analysed the multiplex PCR reads in MiXCR, keeping a single row per CDR3 protein. The sample yields more than 350,000 distinct CDR3 sequences, about 15% seen once. The record originates from a study of T cells in Graves' hyperthyroidism and ophthalmopathy. Across the whole study: Peripheral blood was obtained at initial diagnosis, preceding any treatment. The study, taken as a whole, reports: Separation of ophthalmopathy from stable hyperthyroidism was achieved by a 13 V-J model.

This sequence originates from a woman aged 30 to 39 with Graves' hyperthyroidism. The sequencing input was blood.

CDR3 nucleotide sequence: TGCAGCGTTGGAACCCAAAACCGGGGGGCTGAAGCTTTCTTT. It translates to CSVGTQNRGAEAFF. This chain joins TRBV29-1 and TRBJ1-1; tentatively, D is TRBD1 (5 bases). CDR3 length: 14 amino acids. The V and J ends lost 4 bases and 6 bases respectively, with 18 bases between them. From germline, CDR1 is SQVTM and CDR2 ANQGSEA.